This record concerns one T cell receptor (beta chain) sequence. Its antigen is currently unknown. The data derive from a study of blood T cells in healthy people across ages. This CDR3 has 14 amino acids. The germline gives CDR1 SGHTA, CDR2 FQGNSA. Trimming stripped 7 bases from V and 4 bases from J, with 16 bases between. The use of a sample-barcoded 5' primer and a J-beta primer mix characterized a second PCR of roughly 6 to 11 cycles. At least 2.5 million CDR3-containing paired-end reads were obtained per sample. TCRdb re-called the 5' RACE reads with MiXCR, one entry per CDR3 protein. In the table there are fewer than 750,000 distinct CDR3 sequences, under 55% of which are singletons. Study-wide results and limits: Among T cells, TCR beta diversity per million cells dropped roughly linearly as age rose. Underestimates were what the diversity estimates from one million T cells were considered to be.

V is TRBV7-2 and J is TRBJ1-2; TRBD1 might be the D (5 bases). The TCR sequence derives from a man at least 80 years old in good health. Material: blood. CDR3 residues: CASNQGGQGYGYTF. The CDR3 DNA reads TGTGCCAGCAACCAAGGAGGGCAGGGCTATGGCTACACCTTC.